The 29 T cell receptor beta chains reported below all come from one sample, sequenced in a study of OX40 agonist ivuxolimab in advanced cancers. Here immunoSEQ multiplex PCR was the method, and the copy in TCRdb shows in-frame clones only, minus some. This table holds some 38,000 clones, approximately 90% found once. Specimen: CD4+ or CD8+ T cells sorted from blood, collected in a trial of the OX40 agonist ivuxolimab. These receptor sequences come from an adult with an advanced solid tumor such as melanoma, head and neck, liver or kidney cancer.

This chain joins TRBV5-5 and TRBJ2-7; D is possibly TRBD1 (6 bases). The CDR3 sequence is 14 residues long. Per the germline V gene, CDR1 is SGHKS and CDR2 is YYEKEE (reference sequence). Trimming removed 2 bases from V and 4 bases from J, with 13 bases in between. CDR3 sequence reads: CASSFRTANYEQYF. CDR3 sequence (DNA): TGTGCCAGCAGCTTCAGGACAGCTAATTACGAGCAGTACTTC.

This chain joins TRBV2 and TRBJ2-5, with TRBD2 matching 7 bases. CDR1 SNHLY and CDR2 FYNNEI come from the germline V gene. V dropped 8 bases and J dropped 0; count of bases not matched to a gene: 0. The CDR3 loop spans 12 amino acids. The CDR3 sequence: CASRGDQETQYF. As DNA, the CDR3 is TGTGCCAGCCGGGGGGACCAAGAGACCCAGTACTTC.

The CDR3 protein is CASSWERGANYEQYF. Here the CDR3 DNA reads TGTGCCAGCAGCTGGGAGCGGGGGGCAAACTACGAGCAGTACTTC. The J gene is TRBJ2-7, the V gene TRBV5-4, with 9 bases lining up with TRBD2. The CDR3 is 15 residues long. CDR1 and CDR2 (germline): SGHNT, YYREEE (reference sequence). The V and J ends lost 3 bases and 3 bases, in that order; junction bases with no gene match: 7.

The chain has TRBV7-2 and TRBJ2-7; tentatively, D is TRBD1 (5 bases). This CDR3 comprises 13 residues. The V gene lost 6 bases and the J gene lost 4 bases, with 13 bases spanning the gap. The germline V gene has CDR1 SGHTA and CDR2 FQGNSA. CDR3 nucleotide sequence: TGTGCCAGCAGTCCCTCGCCAGGGTACGAGCAGTACTTC. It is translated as CASSPSPGYEQYF.

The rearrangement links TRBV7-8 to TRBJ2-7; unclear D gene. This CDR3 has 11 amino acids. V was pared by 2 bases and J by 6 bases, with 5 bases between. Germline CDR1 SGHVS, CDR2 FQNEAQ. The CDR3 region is CASSLYGEQYF. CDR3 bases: TGTGCCAGCAGCTTATACGGCGAGCAGTACTTC.

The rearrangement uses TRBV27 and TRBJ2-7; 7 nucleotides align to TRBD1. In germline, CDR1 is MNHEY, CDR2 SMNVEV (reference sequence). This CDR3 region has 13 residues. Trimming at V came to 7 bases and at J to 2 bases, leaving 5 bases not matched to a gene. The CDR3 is CASTWTGAYEQYF. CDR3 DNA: TGTGCCAGCACCTGGACAGGCGCCTACGAGCAGTACTTC.

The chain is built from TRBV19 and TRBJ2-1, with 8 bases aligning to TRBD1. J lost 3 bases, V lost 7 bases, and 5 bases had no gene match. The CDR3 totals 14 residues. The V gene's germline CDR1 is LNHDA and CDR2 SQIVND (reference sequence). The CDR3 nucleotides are TGTGCCAGTATCGACAGGGGTGGCTACAATGAGCAGTTCTTC. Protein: CASIDRGGYNEQFF.

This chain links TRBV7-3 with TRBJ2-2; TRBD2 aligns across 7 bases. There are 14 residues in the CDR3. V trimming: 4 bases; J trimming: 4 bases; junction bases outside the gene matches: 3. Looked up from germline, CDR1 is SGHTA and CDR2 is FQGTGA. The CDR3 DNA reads TGTGCCAGCAGCTCACCGGGAGGCACCGGGGAGCTGTTTTTT. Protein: CASSSPGGTGELFF.

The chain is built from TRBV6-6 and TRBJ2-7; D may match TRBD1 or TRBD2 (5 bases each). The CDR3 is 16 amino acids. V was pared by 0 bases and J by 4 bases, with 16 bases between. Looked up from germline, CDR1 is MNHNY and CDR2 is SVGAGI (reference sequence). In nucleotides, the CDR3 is TGTGCCAGCAGTTACTCGACCGGGGCCGGACGATACGAGCAGTACTTC. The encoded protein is CASSYSTGAGRYEQYF.

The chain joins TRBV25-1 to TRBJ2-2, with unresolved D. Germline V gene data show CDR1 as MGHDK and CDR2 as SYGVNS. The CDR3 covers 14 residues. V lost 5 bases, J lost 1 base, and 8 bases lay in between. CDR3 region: CASSRQLNTGELFF. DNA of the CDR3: TGTGCCAGCAGTAGGCAGCTGAACACCGGGGAGCTGTTTTTT.

The CDR3 loop reads CASSSRGQGRTGELFF. In DNA form, the CDR3 reads TGTGCCAGCAGCTCCAGAGGACAGGGTCGCACCGGGGAGCTGTTTTTT. V usage is TRBV5-4 and J usage is TRBJ2-2; 8 bases are shared with TRBD1. CDR3 length equals 16 residues. Looked up from germline, CDR1 is SGHNT and CDR2 is YYREEE (reference sequence). J lost 4 bases, V lost 3 bases, and 8 bases had no gene match.

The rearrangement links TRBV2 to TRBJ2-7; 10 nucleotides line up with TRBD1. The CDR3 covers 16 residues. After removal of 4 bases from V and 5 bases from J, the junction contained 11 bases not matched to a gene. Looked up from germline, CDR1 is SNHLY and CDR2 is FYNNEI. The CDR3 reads CASSAETGGVLDEQYF. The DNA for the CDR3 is TGTGCCAGCAGTGCCGAGACAGGGGGCGTGCTGGACGAGCAGTACTTC.

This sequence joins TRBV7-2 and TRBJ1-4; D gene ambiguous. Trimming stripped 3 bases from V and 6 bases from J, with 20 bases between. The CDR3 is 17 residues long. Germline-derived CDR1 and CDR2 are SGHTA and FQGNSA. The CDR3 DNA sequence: TGTGCCAGCAGCTTTCTTGGATCTTCTTACGGGGATGAAAAACTGTTTTTT. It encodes CASSFLGSSYGDEKLFF.

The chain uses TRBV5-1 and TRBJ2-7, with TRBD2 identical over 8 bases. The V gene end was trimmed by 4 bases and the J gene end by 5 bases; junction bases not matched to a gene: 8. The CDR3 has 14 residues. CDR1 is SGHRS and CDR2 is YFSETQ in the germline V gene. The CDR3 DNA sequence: TGCGCCAGCAGCGGGGGGACTAGTCGGCACGAGCAGTACTTC. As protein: CASSGGTSRHEQYF.

The CDR3 DNA follows: TGTGCCAGCAGCTTGGGGGACGGGAATTATCAGCCCCAGCATTTT. Its protein product is CASSLGDGNYQPQHF. The V gene is TRBV5-8, the J gene TRBJ1-5; TRBD1 is a possible D gene (5 bases). Germline loops: CDR1 SGHTS, CDR2 YDEGEE. V was clipped by 0 bases and J by 5 bases, with 12 bases between them. CDR3 length: 15 residues. Based on the CDR3 plus reference TRBV5-8 and TRBJ1-5, the full variable domain is EAGVTQSPTHLIKTRGQQATLRCSPISGHTSVYWYQQALGLGLQFLLWYDEGEERNRGNFPPRFSGRQFPNYSSELNVNALELEDSALYLCASSLGDGNYQPQHFGDGTRLSIL.

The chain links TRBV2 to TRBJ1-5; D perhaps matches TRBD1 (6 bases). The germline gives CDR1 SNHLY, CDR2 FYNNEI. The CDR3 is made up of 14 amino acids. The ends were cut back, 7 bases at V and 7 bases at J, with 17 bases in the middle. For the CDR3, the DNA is TGTGCCAGCACCAAAGGGGGATTGGGCCAGCCCCAGCATTTT. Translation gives CASTKGGLGQPQHF.

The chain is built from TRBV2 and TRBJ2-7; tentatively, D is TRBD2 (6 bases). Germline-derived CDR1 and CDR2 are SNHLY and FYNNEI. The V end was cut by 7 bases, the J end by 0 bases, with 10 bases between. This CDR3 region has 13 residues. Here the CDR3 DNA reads TGTGCCAGCACGAGACTAGACTCCTACGAGCAGTACTTC. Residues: CASTRLDSYEQYF.

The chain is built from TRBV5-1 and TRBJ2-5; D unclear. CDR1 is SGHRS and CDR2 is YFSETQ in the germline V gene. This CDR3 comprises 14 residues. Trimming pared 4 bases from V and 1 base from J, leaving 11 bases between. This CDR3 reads CASSLPGIQETQYF. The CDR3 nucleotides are TGCGCCAGCAGCCTGCCGGGCATCCAAGAGACCCAGTACTTC.

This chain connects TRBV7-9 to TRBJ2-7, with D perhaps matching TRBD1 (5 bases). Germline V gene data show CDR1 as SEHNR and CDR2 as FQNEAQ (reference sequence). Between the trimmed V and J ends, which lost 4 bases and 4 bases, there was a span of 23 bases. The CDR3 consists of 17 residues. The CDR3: CASSSLSSVGKGYEQYF. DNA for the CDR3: TGTGCCAGCAGCTCCCTTTCTTCGGTAGGGAAGGGGTACGAGCAGTACTTC.

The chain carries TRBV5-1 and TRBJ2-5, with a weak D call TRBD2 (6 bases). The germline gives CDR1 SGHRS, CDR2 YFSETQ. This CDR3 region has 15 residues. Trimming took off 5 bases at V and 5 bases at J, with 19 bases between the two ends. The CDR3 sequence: CASSPAGDLVETQYF. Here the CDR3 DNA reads TGCGCCAGCAGTCCAGCCGGGGACTTGGTGGAGACCCAGTACTTC.

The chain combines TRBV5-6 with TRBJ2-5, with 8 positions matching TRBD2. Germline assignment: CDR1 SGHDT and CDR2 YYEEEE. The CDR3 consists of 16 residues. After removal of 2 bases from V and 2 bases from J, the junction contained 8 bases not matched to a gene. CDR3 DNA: TGTGCCAGCAGCTTCAGGAATCCGGGAGGGCAAGAGACCCAGTACTTC. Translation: CASSFRNPGGQETQYF.

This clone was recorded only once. CDR3 sequence reads: CATGQTDTQYF. As DNA, the CDR3 is TGTGCCACCGGCCAGACAGATACGCAGTATTTT. V and J are TRBV19 and TRBJ2-3; D not resolved. The CDR3 loop spans 11 amino acids. Deletions cut 10 bases from V and 3 bases from J, with 8 bases between. The germline gives CDR1 LNHDA, CDR2 SQIVND (reference sequence).

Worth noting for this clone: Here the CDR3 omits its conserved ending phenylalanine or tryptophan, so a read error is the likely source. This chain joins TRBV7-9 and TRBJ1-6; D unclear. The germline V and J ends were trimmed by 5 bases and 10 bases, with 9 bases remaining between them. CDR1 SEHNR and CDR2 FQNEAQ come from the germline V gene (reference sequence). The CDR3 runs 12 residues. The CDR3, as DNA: TGTGCCAGCAGCACCCCTGAATCACCCCTCCACCTT. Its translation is CASSTPESPLHL.

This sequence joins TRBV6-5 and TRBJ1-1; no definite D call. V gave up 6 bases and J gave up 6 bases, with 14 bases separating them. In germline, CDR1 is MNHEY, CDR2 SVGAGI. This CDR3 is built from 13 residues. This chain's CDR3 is CASSFNPEAEAFF. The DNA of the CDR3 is TGTGCCAGCAGCTTTAACCCGGAGGCTGAAGCTTTCTTT.

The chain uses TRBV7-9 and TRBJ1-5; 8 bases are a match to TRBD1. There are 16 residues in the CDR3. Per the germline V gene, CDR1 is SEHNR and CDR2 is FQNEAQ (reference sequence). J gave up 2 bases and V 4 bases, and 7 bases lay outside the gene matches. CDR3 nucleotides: TGTGCCAGCAGCTCAAGGACAGGGTTAGGCAATCAGCCCCAGCATTTT. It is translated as CASSSRTGLGNQPQHF.

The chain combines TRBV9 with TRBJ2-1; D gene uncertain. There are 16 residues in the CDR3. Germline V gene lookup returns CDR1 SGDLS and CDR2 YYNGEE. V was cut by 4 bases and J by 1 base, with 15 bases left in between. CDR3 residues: CASSPRGGRSYNEQFF. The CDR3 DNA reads TGTGCCAGCAGCCCACGCGGCGGCAGGTCCTACAATGAGCAGTTCTTC.

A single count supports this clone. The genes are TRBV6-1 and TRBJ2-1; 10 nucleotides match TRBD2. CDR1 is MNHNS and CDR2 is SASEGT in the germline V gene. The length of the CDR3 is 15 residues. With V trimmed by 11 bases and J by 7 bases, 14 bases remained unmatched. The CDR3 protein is CALEERGGWDNEQFF. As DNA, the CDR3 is TGTGCCCTCGAGGAGCGGGGGGGCTGGGATAATGAGCAGTTCTTC.

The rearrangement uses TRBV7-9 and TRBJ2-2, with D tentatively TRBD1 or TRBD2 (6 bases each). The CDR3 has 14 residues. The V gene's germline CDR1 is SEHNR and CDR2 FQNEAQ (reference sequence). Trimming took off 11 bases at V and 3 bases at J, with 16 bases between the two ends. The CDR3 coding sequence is TGTGCCCCCACGAGGGGGGTCGACACCGGGGAGCTGTTTTTT. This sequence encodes CAPTRGVDTGELFF.

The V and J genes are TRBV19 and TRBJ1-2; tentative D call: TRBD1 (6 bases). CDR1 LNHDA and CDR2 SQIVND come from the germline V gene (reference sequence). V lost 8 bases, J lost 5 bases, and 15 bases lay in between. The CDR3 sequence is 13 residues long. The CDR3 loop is CASQRQVEYGYTF. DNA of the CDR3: TGTGCCAGTCAGAGACAGGTGGAGTATGGCTACACCTTC.